These 20 T cell receptor beta chains were sequenced from one sample in a study of cytotoxic CD8 clonotypes in ibrutinib-treated CLL. Profiled with immunoSEQ multiplex PCR; TCRdb holds only in-frame clones, not every one. The sample lists about 50,000 clones, 75% to 90% occurring once. This specimen consisted of PBMCs, obtained after 24 months of ibrutinib treatment. Receptors originate from a human donor with chronic lymphocytic leukemia.

This clone is a singleton in its sample. The V gene is TRBV5-6, the J gene TRBJ2-7, with 10 bases identical to TRBD2. The germline CDR1 and CDR2 sequences are SGHDT and YYEEEE. V shed 6 bases and J 5 bases; nucleotides not matched to a gene: 8. The CDR3 covers 14 residues. CDR3 in DNA: TGTGCCAGCAATGGAGCGGGAGGGCAAGACGAGCAGTACTTC. Residues: CASNGAGGQDEQYF.

The chain has TRBV5-4 and TRBJ1-1, with D hard to call. This CDR3 contains 16 residues. Deletions cut 0 bases from V and 0 bases from J, with 12 bases between. The germline V gene encodes CDR1 SGHNT and CDR2 YYREEE (reference sequence). The DNA for the CDR3 is TGTGCCAGCAGCTTGGAGGGAACCATTATGAACACTGAAGCTTTCTTT. Translating it yields CASSLEGTIMNTEAFF.

The chain has TRBV15 and TRBJ2-7; maybe TRBD2 (6 bases). V lost 7 bases, J lost 0 bases, and 22 bases lay in between. This CDR3 is built from 17 residues. CDR1 is LNHNV and CDR2 is YYDKDF in the germline V gene (reference sequence). The CDR3 DNA sequence: TGTGCCACCAAGGCTGATGGCGGGACTTACAGCTCCTACGAGCAGTACTTC. Its translation is CATKADGGTYSSYEQYF.

The rearrangement joins TRBV21-1 to TRBJ2-4; the table calls TRBD2, which could not be checked here. TRBV21-1 is labeled a pseudogene. There are 15 residues in the CDR3. CDR3 region: CASTLEALAGNIQYF. The CDR3 DNA is TGTGCCAGCACCTTGGAGGCCCTTGCAGGAAACATTCAGTACTTC.

The rearrangement uses TRBV4-1 and TRBJ2-3; D remains unclear. The CDR3 runs to 13 residues. Germline V lookup: CDR1 MGHRA, CDR2 YSYEKL. V was shortened by 3 bases and J by 0 bases, with 4 bases between the two germline ends. DNA of the CDR3: TGCGCCAGCAGCCACCCCAGCACAGATACGCAGTATTTT. Its translation: CASSHPSTDTQYF.

J is TRBJ1-5 and V is TRBV28; 9 bases match TRBD1. The CDR3 runs to 18 residues. The V gene's germline CDR1 is MDHEN and CDR2 SYDVKM. J gave up 1 base and V 4 bases, and 11 bases lay outside the gene matches. The CDR3 nucleotides are TGTGCCAGCAGTTCAACTCTCGGGACAGGGATGAGCAATCAGCCCCAGCATTTT. This translates into CASSSTLGTGMSNQPQHF.

In its sample, this clone was seen once. The chain carries TRBV6-6 and TRBJ1-2, with D uncertain. The ends were cut back, 5 bases at V and 7 bases at J, with 11 bases in the middle. The CDR3 is made up of 12 amino acids. Per the germline V gene, CDR1 is MNHNY and CDR2 is SVGAGI (reference sequence). CDR3 protein: CASSPWMAGYTF. For the CDR3, the DNA is TGTGCCAGCAGTCCGTGGATGGCTGGCTACACCTTC.

The chain has TRBV27 and TRBJ2-3; D gene uncertain. The ends were cut back, 5 bases at V and 4 bases at J, with 16 bases in the middle. This CDR3 has 15 amino acids. From germline, CDR1 is MNHEY and CDR2 SMNVEV (reference sequence). The chain's CDR3 is CASSPASLRPDTQYF. The CDR3, as DNA: TGTGCCAGCAGTCCTGCAAGTCTTCGTCCAGATACGCAGTATTTT.

This clone appeared a single time. This sequence joins TRBV6-5 and TRBJ1-2; no firm D call. From germline, CDR1 is MNHEY and CDR2 SVGAGI. This CDR3 comprises 13 residues. The ends were cut back, 6 bases at V and 0 bases at J, with 8 bases in the middle. In DNA, the CDR3 is TGTGCCAGCAGCCCCGGGACTAACTATGGCTACACCTTC. This gives the protein CASSPGTNYGYTF.

The J gene is TRBJ2-1, the V gene TRBV19; 12 positions agree with TRBD2. This CDR3 is built from 14 residues. Germline V gene data show CDR1 as LNHDA and CDR2 as SQIVND (reference sequence). Trimming cost V 9 bases and J 7 bases; bases outside gene matches: 7. The CDR3 DNA follows: TGTGCCAGCCAACCGGGACTAGCGGGTAATGAGCAGTTCTTC. The encoded protein is CASQPGLAGNEQFF.

In its sample, this clone was seen once. This chain connects TRBV6-6 to TRBJ2-1; D may be TRBD2 (6 bases). The CDR3 runs to 15 residues. Per the germline V gene, CDR1 is MNHNY and CDR2 is SVGAGI (reference sequence). Trimming removed 7 bases at V and 7 bases at J, with 20 bases between. This chain's CDR3 is CASKFLEEGGNEQFF. In DNA form, the CDR3 reads TGTGCCAGCAAGTTTCTCGAGGAGGGCGGGAATGAGCAGTTCTTC.

The chain recombines TRBV7-6 with TRBJ2-1; perhaps TRBD1 as D (5 bases). CDR3 length: 14 residues. CDR1 and CDR2 from the germline V gene are SGHVS and FNYEAQ. V was trimmed by 5 bases and J by 8 bases, leaving 16 bases between them. The CDR3: CASSQSPRADEQFF. CDR3 coding DNA: TGTGCCAGCAGCCAGTCCCCCAGGGCCGATGAGCAGTTCTTC.

The gene calls are TRBV4-1 and TRBJ2-7; the match to TRBD1 covers 9 bases. The CDR3 runs 16 residues. Germline lookup yields CDR1 MGHRA and CDR2 YSYEKL. Trimming cost V 3 bases and J 3 bases; bases outside gene matches: 9. CDR3 protein: CASSHPTGGGGYEQYF. CDR3 in DNA: TGCGCCAGCAGCCATCCCACAGGGGGCGGAGGCTACGAGCAGTACTTC.

V and J are TRBV7-6 and TRBJ1-3; a possible D gene is TRBD1 (5 bases). The CDR3 has 19 residues. Germline values: CDR1 SGHVS, CDR2 FNYEAQ. V was cut by 0 bases and J by 1 base, with 19 bases left in between. For the CDR3, the DNA is TGTGCCAGCAGCTTAGCCAGAGACGTAGGGGCGGTGTCTGGAAACACCATATATTTT. Protein: CASSLARDVGAVSGNTIYF.

V gene TRBV5-1 combines with J gene TRBJ1-1, with a possible D match to TRBD1 (6 bases). The CDR3 loop spans 15 amino acids. CDR1 SGHRS and CDR2 YFSETQ come from the germline V gene. Trimming removed 2 bases from V and 0 bases from J, with 11 bases in between. CDR3 DNA sequence: TGCGCCAGCAGCTTTGGGGGGCTGGTGAACACTGAAGCTTTCTTT. Protein sequence: CASSFGGLVNTEAFF.

The genes are TRBV5-1 and TRBJ2-5; D may be TRBD2 (6 bases). This CDR3 contains 16 residues. Germline-derived CDR1 and CDR2 are SGHRS and YFSETQ. Trimming pared 6 bases from V and 1 base from J, leaving 19 bases between. This CDR3 reads CASTLGAPGGQETQYF. The CDR3 region has the DNA TGCGCCAGCACCCTTGGGGCACCCGGGGGCCAAGAGACCCAGTACTTC.

This clone was observed a few times. The gene calls are TRBV7-9 and TRBJ2-7; 9 bases map to TRBD1. The germline gives CDR1 SEHNR, CDR2 FQNEAQ (reference sequence). The V segment lost 10 bases and the J segment 6 bases; nucleotides outside the gene matches: 16. The length of the CDR3 is 15 residues. Here the CDR3 reads CATEGVGTGSIEQYF. For the CDR3, the DNA is TGTGCCACCGAAGGGGTCGGGACAGGGTCGATCGAGCAGTACTTC. Together with reference TRBV7-9 and TRBJ2-7, the CDR3 gives the full variable domain: DTGVSQNPRHKITKRGQNVTFRCDPISEHNRLYWYRQTLGQGPEFLTYFQNEAQLEKSRLLSDRFSAERPKGSFSTLEIQRTEQGDSAMYLCATEGVGTGSIEQYFGPGTRLTVT.

The DNA for the CDR3 is TGCGCCAGCAGCTTTCCGGGACAGTCGATGGGCTACGAGCAGTACTTC. This sequence encodes CASSFPGQSMGYEQYF. The chain couples TRBV5-1 to TRBJ2-7; 7 bases line up with TRBD1. V shed 2 bases and J 3 bases; nucleotides not matched to a gene: 11. Germline CDR1 is SGHRS and CDR2 is YFSETQ. The CDR3 sequence is 16 residues long.

The rearrangement links TRBV29-1 to TRBJ2-7; no reliable D call. Trimming left V 4 bases short and J 4 bases short, with 11 bases between. Germline CDR1 is SQVTM and CDR2 is ANQGSEA. The CDR3 runs 12 residues. The CDR3: CSVAPDAYEQYF. Written as DNA, the CDR3 is TGCAGCGTTGCCCCGGACGCTTACGAGCAGTACTTC.

This chain connects TRBV11-2 to TRBJ2-3, with a weak D call TRBD2 (5 bases). Germline V gene sequence: CDR1 SGHAT, CDR2 FQNNGV. V gave up 0 bases and J gave up 0 bases, with 10 bases separating them. The length of the CDR3 is 16 residues. The CDR3 nucleotides are TGTGCCAGCAGCTTAGATATCGGCGGGAGCACAGATACGCAGTATTTT. It yields the protein CASSLDIGGSTDTQYF.